Included here is one T cell receptor beta chain sequence, with context. Its antigen is unknown. The sample comes from a study of shared clonotypes between healthy human individuals. Study-level findings and limits: Among four donors, around 5% of naive CD4 clonotypes were found in common. Generally, naive subsets (rather than memory subsets) showed larger estimated richness.

Deep level was the assay's run setting. Only in-frame clones appear in the TCRdb table, and some are missing; sequencing was by immunoSEQ multiplex PCR. Altogether over 1.4 million clones are present, 96% being singletons, with the ten largest covering more than 0.9%. This CDR3 has 13 residues. CDR1 is MDHEN and CDR2 is SYDVKM in the germline V gene. Trimming took off 6 bases at V and 5 bases at J, with 10 bases between the two ends. From CD4+ cells came CD45RA+ naive and CD45RA-negative memory subsets. The J gene is TRBJ2-2, the V gene TRBV28; D might be TRBD1 (6 bases). Sequencing used naive CD4+ T cells sorted from blood. As for subset: CD45RA+ positively selected. The source is a man under 40 in good health. This chain's CDR3 is CASSIRGTGELFF. CDR3 DNA: TGTGCCAGCAGCATCAGGGGTACCGGGGAGCTGTTTTTT.